This TCR beta chain was identified in a study of post-analysis software for immune sequencing data. Overall study findings and caveats: About five TRBV segments occurring more often in patients than controls included TRBV5-6, TRBV5-1 and TRBV20-1.

This clonotype was observed a few times. What it binds is not known. Unique molecular identifiers were built into the TCR beta cDNA libraries. T cells numbering about 0.9 to 11 million yielded around 500,000 cDNA molecules. MiXCR was run by TCRdb on the PCR reads, yielding one entry per CDR3 protein. The sample carries some 690,000 distinct CDR3 sequences, roughly 27% recorded once. Per germline, CDR1 SQVTM and CDR2 ANQGSEA. With 4 bases removed from V and 8 bases from J, the gap between germline ends came to 14 bases. The length of the CDR3 is 12 residues. The clonotype originates from a girl aged 5 to 17 with multiple sclerosis. This chain joins TRBV29-1 and TRBJ1-2, with D unclear. The material sequenced was blood. The CDR3 bases are TGCAGCGTTGCGGTAGGCTCGAGCGGCTACACCTTC. This sequence encodes CSVAVGSSGYTF.